This TCR beta chain stems from a study of cytomegalovirus exposure and HLA in healthy donors. General study points: Rarity characterized most TCR sequences, yet some public TCRs appeared in many donors.

This clone was detected a few times. What it recognizes is unknown. Profiling relied on immunoSEQ multiplex PCR, and the TCRdb table lists in-frame clones only, not all of them. The repertoire holds 180,000 or so clones, about 79% seen once, with 10% to 15% in the top ten. A roughly 120-subject validation cohort, separate from the approximately 670-subject first cohort, supplied the donors. V lost 6 bases and J lost 4; bases outside the gene matches: 3. The CDR3 is made up of 14 amino acids. Germline CDR1 reads MNHEY; CDR2 reads SVGAGI. The chain carries TRBV6-5 and TRBJ1-5; 10 bases fit TRBD1. The receptor was isolated from a woman between 25 and 40 years old in good health and CMV-seropositive. Sample: PBMCs. This chain's CDR3 is CASRTGGGNQPQHF. The CDR3 DNA sequence: TGTGCCAGCAGGACAGGGGGCGGGAATCAGCCCCAGCATTTT.